The 19 T cell receptor beta chains below were found in one sample sequenced in a study of cytomegalovirus exposure and HLA in healthy donors. With 60 Vbeta and 13 Jbeta primers, the PCR was carried out. Method: immunoSEQ multiplex PCR; TCRdb's copy keeps in-frame clones and lacks some. The table shows under 250,000 clones, with 80% to 85% occurring only once. The sequenced sample was PBMCs. The origin of the receptors is a woman aged 55-70 years in good health and CMV-seropositive.

V and J are TRBV7-3 and TRBJ2-3, with 7 nucleotides matching TRBD2. J lost 4 bases, V lost 4 bases, and 8 bases had no gene match. The length of the CDR3 is 15 residues. The germline V gene encodes CDR1 SGHTA and CDR2 FQGTGA. The CDR3 region is CASSSGGSRADTQYF. CDR3 DNA: TGTGCCAGCAGCTCCGGCGGGAGCAGGGCAGATACGCAGTATTTT.

The chain is built from TRBV28 and TRBJ2-7, with TRBD2 identical over 7 bases. The CDR3 spans 14 residues. Germline V gene sequence: CDR1 MDHEN, CDR2 SYDVKM. The ends lost 7 bases at V and 0 bases at J; junction bases unmatched: 6. The CDR3 protein is CASNKLAHSYEQYF. DNA of the CDR3: TGTGCCAGCAATAAACTAGCGCACTCCTACGAGCAGTACTTC.

This clone was seen only once. This chain links TRBV6-5 with TRBJ1-4, with D tentatively TRBD1 (5 bases). The CDR3 length is 14 residues. Trimming pared 5 bases from V and 1 base from J, leaving 8 bases between. Germline loops: CDR1 MNHEY, CDR2 SVGAGI. The chain's CDR3 is CASSRTLTNEKLFF. The CDR3 nucleotides are TGTGCCAGCAGTCGGACACTAACTAATGAAAAACTGTTTTTT.

The chain employs TRBV11-1 and TRBJ2-3; 10 bases fit TRBD2. The CDR3 is 18 residues long. V shed 3 bases, J shed 2 bases, and the junction held 11 bases outside the gene matches. Germline CDR1 is SGHAT and CDR2 is FQDESV (reference sequence). The CDR3 loop reads CASSFPSGRQENTDTQYF. CDR3 bases: TGTGCCAGCAGCTTTCCTAGCGGGAGACAGGAAAACACAGATACGCAGTATTTT.

The V and J genes are TRBV29-1 and TRBJ2-7; D perhaps matches TRBD1 (6 bases). V was shortened by 2 bases and J by 7 bases, with 15 bases between the two germline ends. This CDR3 has 13 amino acids. Looked up from germline, CDR1 is SQVTM and CDR2 is ANQGSEA. CDR3 region: CSVETGFQSEQYF. CDR3 bases: TGCAGCGTTGAAACAGGGTTTCAATCTGAGCAGTACTTC.

The chain is built from TRBV2 and TRBJ2-3; 9 positions agree with TRBD2. Germline values: CDR1 SNHLY, CDR2 FYNNEI. The junction had 6 bases not matched to a gene; V was cut back by 4 bases and J by 4 bases. The CDR3 has 15 amino acids. The CDR3 spells CASSVASGTSDTQYF. For the CDR3, the DNA is TGTGCCAGCAGTGTGGCTAGCGGGACCTCAGATACGCAGTATTTT.

This chain joins TRBV2 and TRBJ1-5; D uncertain. The CDR3 has 15 amino acids. Germline CDR1 and CDR2: SNHLY and FYNNEI. V dropped 4 bases and J dropped 5 bases, with 15 bases sitting between them. The CDR3, as DNA: TGTGCCAGCAGTGCCAGCGGGCCAGCCGATCAGCCCCAGCATTTT. Encoded protein: CASSASGPADQPQHF.

This chain joins TRBV10-3 and TRBJ2-1, with D tentatively TRBD2 (6 bases). The germline V gene encodes CDR1 ENHRY and CDR2 SYGVKD. Trimming shortened V by 0 bases and J by 6 bases, and 6 bases separated the two germline ends. The CDR3 is made up of 13 amino acids. CDR3 bases: TGTGCCATCAGTGAGTCGACTAGCAATGAGCAGTTCTTC. Its protein product is CAISESTSNEQFF.

The rearrangement uses TRBV7-9 and TRBJ2-5, with D uncertain. Per germline, CDR1 SEHNR and CDR2 FQNEAQ (reference sequence). The length of the CDR3 is 13 residues. Trimming left V 3 bases short and J 1 base short, with 6 bases between. The CDR3 nucleotides read TGTGCCAGCAGCTTTATTCGCCAAGAGACCCAGTACTTC. This translates into CASSFIRQETQYF.

The chain links TRBV7-9 to TRBJ2-3; 11 bases match TRBD2. Germline V lookup: CDR1 SEHNR, CDR2 FQNEAQ (reference sequence). V was pared by 2 bases and J by 3 bases, with 4 bases of the junction left unmatched. The CDR3 is 16 amino acids. CDR3 residues: CASSLLAGGPTDTQYF. DNA for the CDR3: TGTGCCAGCAGCTTATTAGCGGGAGGGCCGACAGATACGCAGTATTTT. The whole variable domain, filled in from reference TRBV7-9 and TRBJ2-3, reads DTGVSQNPRHKITKRGQNVTFRCDPISEHNRLYWYRQTLGQGPEFLTYFQNEAQLEKSRLLSDRFSAERPKGSFSTLEIQRTEQGDSAMYLCASSLLAGGPTDTQYFGPGTRLTVL.

This rearrangement joins TRBV4-1 to TRBJ2-1; 11 nucleotides align to TRBD1. This CDR3 spans 17 amino acids. The trim removed 2 bases at V and 7 bases at J, leaving 10 bases unmatched. Germline loops: CDR1 MGHRA, CDR2 YSYEKL. This chain's CDR3 is CASSQFSGTGGKNEQFF. The CDR3 nucleotides read TGCGCCAGCAGCCAATTCTCCGGGACAGGGGGTAAAAATGAGCAGTTCTTC.

The chain is built from TRBV19 and TRBJ1-5; possibly TRBD1 for D (5 bases). The V and J ends lost 9 bases and 1 base respectively, with 7 bases between them. CDR1 LNHDA and CDR2 SQIVND come from the germline V gene (reference sequence). The CDR3 sequence is 12 residues long. CDR3 nucleotide sequence: TGTGCCAGCAGGGAAAGCAATCAGCCCCAGCATTTT. Translated: CASRESNQPQHF.

The V gene is TRBV5-6, the J gene TRBJ2-6, with D possibly matching TRBD2 (5 bases). V was clipped by 2 bases and J by 4 bases, with 10 bases between them. The germline V gene encodes CDR1 SGHDT and CDR2 YYEEEE. The CDR3 extends over 15 amino acids. The CDR3 region has the DNA TGTGCCAGCAGCTTAGGAGGTACCGGGGCCAACGTCCTGACTTTC. This gives the protein CASSLGGTGANVLTF.

The chain combines TRBV28 with TRBJ1-1; 10 bases match TRBD1. CDR3 length equals 18 residues. V lost 6 bases to trimming and J lost 5 bases; unmatched junction nucleotides: 18. Germline lookup yields CDR1 MDHEN and CDR2 SYDVKM. CDR3 coding DNA: TGTGCCAGCAGCGCACGAGCCGGGACAGGGGAGACGGGGACTGAAGCTTTCTTT. This gives the protein CASSARAGTGETGTEAFF.

This rearrangement joins TRBV4-2 to TRBJ1-4; D gene uncertain. Looked up from germline, CDR1 is LGHNA and CDR2 is YNFKEQ. The CDR3 is 11 residues long. The V end was cut by 1 base, the J end by 10 bases, with 4 bases between. CDR3 residues: CASSQGGKLFF. The CDR3 DNA is TGTGCCAGCAGCCAAGGAGGAAAACTGTTTTTT.

This clone occurred a few times. This chain joins TRBV9 and TRBJ2-1, with D perhaps matching TRBD2 (5 bases). The CDR3 contains 14 residues. CDR1 SGDLS and CDR2 YYNGEE come from the germline V gene. The germline V and J ends were trimmed by 0 bases and 6 bases, with 10 bases remaining between them. Here the CDR3 DNA reads TGTGCCAGCAGCGTAGCTAGGACTTCCAATGAGCAGTTCTTC. It is translated as CASSVARTSNEQFF.

V gene TRBV29-1 combines with J gene TRBJ2-7; the match to TRBD2 covers 10 bases. The CDR3 contains 13 residues. The germline gives CDR1 SQVTM, CDR2 ANQGSEA. Losses at the gene ends were 8 bases for V and 2 bases for J; bases not matched to a gene: 6. The CDR3 DNA is TGCAGCCCCGCCGGGACTAGCGCCTACGAGCAGTACTTC. Protein: CSPAGTSAYEQYF.

The chain uses TRBV7-9 and TRBJ1-5, with TRBD1 matching 9 bases. The CDR3 extends over 16 amino acids. Germline-derived CDR1 and CDR2 are SEHNR and FQNEAQ (reference sequence). With 5 bases clipped from V and 1 base from J, the junction kept 6 bases outside the gene matches. CDR3 region: CASSPTGGVSNQPQHF. The CDR3 region has the DNA TGTGCCAGCAGCCCAACAGGGGGCGTGAGCAATCAGCCCCAGCATTTT.

The V gene is TRBV5-4, the J gene TRBJ2-5; 9 bases map to TRBD1. The CDR3 sequence is 15 residues long. V dropped 5 bases and J dropped 5; count of bases not matched to a gene: 10. CDR1 is SGHNT, CDR2 YYREEE, per germline (reference sequence). The CDR3 region is CASRPGDRVWETQYF. CDR3 bases: TGTGCCAGCAGGCCCGGGGACAGGGTGTGGGAGACCCAGTACTTC.